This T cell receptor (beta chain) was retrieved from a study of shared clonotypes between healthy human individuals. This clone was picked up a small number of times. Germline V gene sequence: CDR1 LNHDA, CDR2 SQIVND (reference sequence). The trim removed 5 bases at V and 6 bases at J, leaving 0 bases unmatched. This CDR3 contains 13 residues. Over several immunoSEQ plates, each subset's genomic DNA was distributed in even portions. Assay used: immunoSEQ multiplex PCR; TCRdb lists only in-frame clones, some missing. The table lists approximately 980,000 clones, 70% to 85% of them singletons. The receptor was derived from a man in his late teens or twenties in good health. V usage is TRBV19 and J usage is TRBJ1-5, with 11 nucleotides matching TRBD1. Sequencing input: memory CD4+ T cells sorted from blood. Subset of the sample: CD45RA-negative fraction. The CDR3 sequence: CASSGTGGQPQHF. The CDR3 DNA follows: TGTGCCAGTAGTGGGACAGGGGGTCAGCCCCAGCATTTT.